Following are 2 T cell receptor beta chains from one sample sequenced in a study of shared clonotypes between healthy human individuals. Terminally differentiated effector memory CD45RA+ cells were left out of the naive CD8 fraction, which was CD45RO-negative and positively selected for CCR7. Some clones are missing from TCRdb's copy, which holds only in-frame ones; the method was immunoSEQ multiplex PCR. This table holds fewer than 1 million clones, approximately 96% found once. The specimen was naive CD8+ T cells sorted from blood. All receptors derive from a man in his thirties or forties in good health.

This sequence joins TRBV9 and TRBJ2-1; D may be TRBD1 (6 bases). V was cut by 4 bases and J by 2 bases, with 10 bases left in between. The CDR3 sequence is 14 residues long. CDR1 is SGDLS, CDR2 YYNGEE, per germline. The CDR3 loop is CASSPGVAYNEQFF. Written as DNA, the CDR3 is TGTGCCAGCAGCCCAGGGGTGGCCTACAATGAGCAGTTCTTC.

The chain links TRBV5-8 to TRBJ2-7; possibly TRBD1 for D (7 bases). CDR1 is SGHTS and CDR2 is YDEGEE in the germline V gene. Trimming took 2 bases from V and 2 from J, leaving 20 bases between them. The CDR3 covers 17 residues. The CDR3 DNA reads TGTGCCAGCAGCTTCCCCGATGGCGGGACAGCCACCTACGAGCAGTACTTC. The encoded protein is CASSFPDGGTATYEQYF.